This T cell receptor gamma chain emerged from a study of human gamma delta and Vdelta1 T cells. Germline V gene lookup returns CDR1 GITISATS and CDR2 ISYDGTV (reference sequence). This CDR3 is built from 18 residues. TCRdb re-processed the PCR reads using CATT. The table lists approximately 420 gamma-chain clones, 4.8% of them singletons. The V gene is TRGV9, but the J gene lacks a call. The sequencing input was differentiated CD27- Vdelta1 gamma-delta T cells from blood. This TCR derives from a human donor in good health. As DNA, the CDR3 is TGTGCCTTGTGGGAGGTGATCCCCCAAGAGGTGGGCAAAAAAAACAAGCTCTTT. Amino acid sequence: CALWEVIPQEVGKKNKLF.